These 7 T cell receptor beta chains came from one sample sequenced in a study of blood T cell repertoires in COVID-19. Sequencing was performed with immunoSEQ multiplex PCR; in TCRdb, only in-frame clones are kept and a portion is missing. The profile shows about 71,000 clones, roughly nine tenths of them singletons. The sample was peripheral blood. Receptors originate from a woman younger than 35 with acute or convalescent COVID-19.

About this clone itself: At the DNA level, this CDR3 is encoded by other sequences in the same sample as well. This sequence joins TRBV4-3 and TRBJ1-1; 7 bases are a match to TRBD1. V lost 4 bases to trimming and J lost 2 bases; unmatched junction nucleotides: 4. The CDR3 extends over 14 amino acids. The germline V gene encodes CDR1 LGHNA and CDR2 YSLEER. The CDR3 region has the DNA TGCGCCAGCAGCCGGAACAGGGGAAACACTGAAGCTTTCTTT. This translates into CASSRNRGNTEAFF.

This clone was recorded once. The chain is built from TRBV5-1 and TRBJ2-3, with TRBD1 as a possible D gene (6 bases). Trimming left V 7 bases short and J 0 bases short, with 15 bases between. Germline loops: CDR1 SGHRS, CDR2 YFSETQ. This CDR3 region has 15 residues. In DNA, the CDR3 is TGCGCCAGCCTCAGGGGCGACACTAGCACAGATACGCAGTATTTT. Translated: CASLRGDTSTDTQYF.

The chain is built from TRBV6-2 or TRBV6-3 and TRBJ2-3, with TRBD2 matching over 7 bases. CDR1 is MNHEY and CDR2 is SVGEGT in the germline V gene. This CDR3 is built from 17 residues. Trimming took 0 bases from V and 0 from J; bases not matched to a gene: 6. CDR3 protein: CASSYSTAGPSTDTQYF. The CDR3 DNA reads TGTGCCAGCAGTTACTCGACAGCGGGACCTAGCACAGATACGCAGTATTTT.

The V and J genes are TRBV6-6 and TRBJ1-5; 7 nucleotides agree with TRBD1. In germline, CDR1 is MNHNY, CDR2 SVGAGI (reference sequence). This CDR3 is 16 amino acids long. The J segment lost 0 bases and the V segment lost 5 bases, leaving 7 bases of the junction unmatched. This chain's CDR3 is CASSRGDSDSNQPQHF. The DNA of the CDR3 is TGTGCCAGCAGTCGCGGGGACAGCGATAGCAATCAGCCCCAGCATTTT.

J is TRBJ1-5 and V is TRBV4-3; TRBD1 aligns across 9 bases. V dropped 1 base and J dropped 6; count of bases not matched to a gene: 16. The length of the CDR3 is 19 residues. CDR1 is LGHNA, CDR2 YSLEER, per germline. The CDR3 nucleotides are TGCGCCAGCAGCCAAGTGTACAGGGGGCTCGAGGGCGTTGGTCAGCCCCAGCATTTT. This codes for CASSQVYRGLEGVGQPQHF.

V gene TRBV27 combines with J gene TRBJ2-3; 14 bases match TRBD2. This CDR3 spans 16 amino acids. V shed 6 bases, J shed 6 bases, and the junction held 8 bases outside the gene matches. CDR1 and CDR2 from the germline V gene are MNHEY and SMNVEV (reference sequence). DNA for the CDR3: TGTGCCAGCAGCTCGGGACTAGCGGGAGTTAAGGATACGCAGTATTTT. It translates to CASSSGLAGVKDTQYF.

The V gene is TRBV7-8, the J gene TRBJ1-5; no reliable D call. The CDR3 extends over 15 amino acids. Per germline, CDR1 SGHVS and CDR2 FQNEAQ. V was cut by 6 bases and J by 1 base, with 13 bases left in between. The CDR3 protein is CASSLTPGSNQPQHF. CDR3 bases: TGTGCCAGCAGTCTGACCCCAGGCAGCAATCAGCCCCAGCATTTT. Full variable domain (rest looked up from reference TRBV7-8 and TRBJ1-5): GAGVSQSPRYKVAKRGQDVALRCDPISGHVSLFWYQQALGQGPEFLTYFQNEAQLDKSGLPSDRFFAERPEGSVSTLKIQRTQQEDSAVYLCASSLTPGSNQPQHFGDGTRLSIL.